The clone carrying this T cell receptor (beta chain) was counted many times. Antigen unknown. The sample originates from a study of shared clonotypes between healthy human individuals. The V segment lost 4 bases and the J segment 4 bases; nucleotides outside the gene matches: 7. CDR1 MNHNY and CDR2 SVGAGI come from the germline V gene (reference sequence). The CDR3 contains 15 residues. The method was immunoSEQ multiplex PCR; TCRdb's version includes in-frame clones alone and lacks a portion of them. The data contain 780,000 or so clones, over 55% of them singletons. General study results and limits: Relative to memory subsets, naive subsets generally showed larger estimated richness. Researchers sampled blood only, noting tissue repertoires likely differ. Naive CD4 clonotypes overlapped across a handful of donors at approximately 5%.

Sequenced sample: memory CD4+ T cells sorted from blood. This sample's subset: CD45RA-negative fraction. This chain connects TRBV6-6 to TRBJ2-3; 8 nucleotides line up with TRBD1. This TCR came from a woman between 25 and 40 years old in good health. The CDR3 is CASSFADRVPDTQYF. The CDR3 region has the DNA TGTGCCAGCAGTTTCGCGGACAGGGTCCCAGATACGCAGTATTTT.